Listed here are 15 T cell receptor beta chains from one sample, sequenced in a study of blood T cell repertoires in COVID-19. Produced via immunoSEQ multiplex PCR; TCRdb's table is partial and in-frame only. Seen here are fewer than 700,000 clones, approximately 91% observed once, and the top ten hold less than 9%. Sequenced: peripheral blood. Receptors were obtained from a woman aged 50 to 60 with COVID-19, enrolled during active disease.

J is TRBJ1-4 and V is TRBV7-6; D gene ambiguous. The CDR3 loop spans 14 amino acids. V was trimmed by 7 bases and J by 4 bases, leaving 13 bases between them. Germline CDR1 and CDR2: SGHVS and FNYEAQ. In DNA, the CDR3 is TGTGCCAGCACCCCTAGTAGTTATAATGAAAAACTGTTTTTT. This translates into CASTPSSYNEKLFF.

The rearrangement joins TRBV18 to TRBJ2-6, with unresolved D. Trimming shortened V by 3 bases and J by 2 bases, and 8 bases separated the two germline ends. The CDR3 is made up of 15 amino acids. CDR1 and CDR2 (germline): KGHSH, LQKENI. CDR3 region: CASSPGPTGANVLTF. CDR3 bases: TGTGCCAGCTCACCGGGCCCTACTGGGGCCAACGTCCTGACTTTC.

The chain joins TRBV9 to TRBJ2-6; D may be TRBD1 (7 bases). The CDR3 length is 17 residues. V was clipped by 3 bases and J by 1 base, with 14 bases between them. Germline V gene sequence: CDR1 SGDLS, CDR2 YYNGEE. DNA of the CDR3: TGTGCCAGCAGCGCCCTGACAGGGAGGTCTGGGGCCAACGTCCTGACTTTC. This translates into CASSALTGRSGANVLTF.

In the case of this clone: The same CDR3 arises from other DNA sequences in this sample as well. The J gene is TRBJ2-2, the V gene TRBV9; 7 nucleotides align to TRBD2. Germline CDR1 reads SGDLS; CDR2 reads YYNGEE. The CDR3 extends over 15 amino acids. V gave up 0 bases and J gave up 4 bases; unmatched junction bases: 3. Here the CDR3 reads CASSVGGGPTGELFF. The CDR3 coding sequence is TGTGCCAGCAGCGTAGGCGGGGGACCCACCGGGGAGCTGTTTTTT.

This CDR3 is CASSLGRLAGSDTQYF. DNA for the CDR3: TGTGCCAGCAGCTTAGGAAGACTAGCGGGTTCAGATACGCAGTATTTT. The chain couples TRBV11-2 to TRBJ2-3, with 10 bases identical to TRBD2. CDR1 and CDR2 from the germline V gene are SGHAT and FQNNGV. V lost 1 base to trimming and J lost 4 bases; unmatched junction nucleotides: 5. The CDR3 is made up of 16 amino acids.

The chain employs TRBV25-1 and TRBJ2-1, with 8 bases fitting TRBD1. The V and J ends lost 5 bases and 7 bases, in that order; junction bases with no gene match: 4. The CDR3 is 13 amino acids. Germline CDR1 MGHDK, CDR2 SYGVNS. CDR3 amino acids: CASSQGARNEQFF. In DNA form, the CDR3 reads TGTGCCAGCAGTCAGGGGGCGCGGAATGAGCAGTTCTTC. The variable domain in full, completed from reference TRBV25-1 and TRBJ2-1, reads EADIYQTPRYLVIGTGKKITLECSQTMGHDKMYWYQQDPGMELHLIHYSYGVNSTEKGDLSSESTVSRIRTEHFPLTLESARPSHTSQYLCASSQGARNEQFFGPGTRLTVL.

This chain links TRBV3-1 (or the pseudogene TRBV3-2) with TRBJ1-1; a possible D gene is TRBD1 (6 bases). V was shortened by 4 bases and J by 4 bases, with 16 bases between the two germline ends. Germline CDR1 LGHDT, CDR2 YNNKEL (reference sequence). The CDR3 runs 15 residues. DNA of the CDR3: TGTGCCAGCAGCCTAACAGGGAGGGGTAGCACTGAAGCTTTCTTT. It codes for CASSLTGRGSTEAFF.

In DNA form, the CDR3 reads TGTGCCAGCAGCAGGGTACAGGGAAGCCTGAATCAGCCCCAGCATTTT. It codes for CASSRVQGSLNQPQHF. V gene TRBV7-9 combines with J gene TRBJ1-5; TRBD1 might be the D (6 bases). Germline CDR1 SEHNR, CDR2 FQNEAQ (reference sequence). The CDR3 is made up of 16 amino acids. V gave up 5 bases and J gave up 4 bases, with 18 bases separating them.

This chain links TRBV6-6 with TRBJ1-2, with D hard to call. Germline CDR1 MNHNY, CDR2 SVGAGI (reference sequence). The CDR3 contains 12 residues. Between the trimmed V and J ends, which lost 3 bases and 7 bases, there was a span of 9 bases. The CDR3 here is CASSYARVGYTF. CDR3 nucleotide sequence: TGTGCCAGCAGTTATGCCCGGGTTGGCTACACCTTC.

CDR3 sequence reads: CASSRGVYTQYF. In DNA form, the CDR3 reads TGTGCCAGCAGTCGGGGGGTATATACGCAGTATTTT. The V gene is TRBV12-3 or TRBV12-4, the J gene TRBJ2-3; 7 positions agree with TRBD2. CDR3 length: 12 residues. V lost 5 bases, J lost 7 bases, and 3 bases stayed unmatched.

To note about this clone: This specimen includes other DNA sequences encoding the same CDR3. The J gene is TRBJ2-1, the V gene TRBV5-1; 7 nucleotides agree with TRBD1. This CDR3 has 15 amino acids. Germline CDR1 is SGHRS and CDR2 is YFSETQ. The V and J ends lost 0 bases and 3 bases, in that order; junction bases with no gene match: 3. In DNA form, the CDR3 reads TGCGCCAGCAGCTTGGAACAGGGGAGCTACAATGAGCAGTTCTTC. This sequence encodes CASSLEQGSYNEQFF. Together with reference TRBV5-1 and TRBJ2-1, the CDR3 gives the full variable domain: KAGVTQTPRYLIKTRGQQVTLSCSPISGHRSVSWYQQTPGQGLQFLFEYFSETQRNKGNFPGRFSGRQFSNSRSEMNVSTLELGDSALYLCASSLEQGSYNEQFFGPGTRLTVL.

In this sample, this clone turned up a few times. The V and J genes are TRBV10-1 and TRBJ1-2; 7 bases align to TRBD1. The CDR3 consists of 16 residues. Looked up from germline, CDR1 is WNHNN and CDR2 is SYGVQD (reference sequence). Trimming at V came to 2 bases and at J to 5 bases, leaving 11 bases not matched to a gene. The CDR3 here is CASSERVGTAFYGYTF. In DNA form, the CDR3 reads TGCGCCAGCAGTGAGAGGGTCGGGACAGCGTTTTATGGCTACACCTTC.

V and J are TRBV6-5 and TRBJ1-1; D remains ambiguous. V dropped 6 bases and J dropped 4 bases, with 18 bases sitting between them. There are 15 residues in the CDR3. Germline V gene data show CDR1 as MNHEY and CDR2 as SVGAGI. CDR3: CASSRLPLFGTEAFF. The CDR3 bases are TGTGCCAGCAGCCGGTTACCCTTGTTTGGCACTGAAGCTTTCTTT.

V usage is TRBV5-1 and J usage is TRBJ2-3, with 7 bases that match TRBD1. The CDR3 has 16 amino acids. V lost 0 bases, J lost 1 base, and 5 bases stayed unmatched. From germline, CDR1 is SGHRS and CDR2 YFSETQ. The CDR3 region is CASSLVVQGGTDTQYF. The CDR3 DNA reads TGCGCCAGCAGCTTGGTTGTGCAGGGGGGCACAGATACGCAGTATTTT.

The V gene is TRBV7-9, the J gene TRBJ2-5; 11 bases are a match to TRBD2. Germline assignment: CDR1 SEHNR and CDR2 FQNEAQ (reference sequence). Losses at the gene ends were 5 bases for V and 5 bases for J; bases not matched to a gene: 10. CDR3 size: 16 residues. The CDR3 coding sequence is TGTGCCAGCAGCATGTCCGGGACTAGCGGACGGGAGACCCAGTACTTC. The encoded protein is CASSMSGTSGRETQYF.